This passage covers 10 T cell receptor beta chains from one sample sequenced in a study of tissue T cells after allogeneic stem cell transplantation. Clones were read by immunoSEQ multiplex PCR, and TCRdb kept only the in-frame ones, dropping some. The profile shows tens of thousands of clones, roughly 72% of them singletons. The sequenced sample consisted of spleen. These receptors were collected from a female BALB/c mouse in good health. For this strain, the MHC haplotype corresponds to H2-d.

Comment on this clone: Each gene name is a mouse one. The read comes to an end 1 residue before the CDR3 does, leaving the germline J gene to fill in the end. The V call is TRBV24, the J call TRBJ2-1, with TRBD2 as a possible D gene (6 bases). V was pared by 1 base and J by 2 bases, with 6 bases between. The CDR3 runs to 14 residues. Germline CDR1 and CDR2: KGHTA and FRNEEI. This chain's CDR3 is CASSLLGDYAEQFF. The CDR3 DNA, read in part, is TGTGCCAGCAGTCTGTTGGGGGACTATGCTGAGCAGTTC.

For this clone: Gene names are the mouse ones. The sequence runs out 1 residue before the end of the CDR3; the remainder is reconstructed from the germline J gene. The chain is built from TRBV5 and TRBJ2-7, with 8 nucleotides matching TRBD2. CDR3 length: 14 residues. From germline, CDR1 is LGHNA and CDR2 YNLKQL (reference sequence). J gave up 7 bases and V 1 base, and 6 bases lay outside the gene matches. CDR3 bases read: TGTGCCAGCAGCCAAGGGGGGGGGCTGGGGGAACAGTAC. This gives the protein CASSQGGGLGEQY. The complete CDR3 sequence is CASSQGGGLGEQYF.

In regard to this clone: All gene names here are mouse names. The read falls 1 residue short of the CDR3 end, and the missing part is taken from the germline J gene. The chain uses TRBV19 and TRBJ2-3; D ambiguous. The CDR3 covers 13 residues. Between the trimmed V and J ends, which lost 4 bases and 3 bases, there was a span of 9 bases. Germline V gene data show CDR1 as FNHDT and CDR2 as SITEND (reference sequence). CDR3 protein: CASSAPVAETLYF. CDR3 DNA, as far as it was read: TGTGCCAGCAGTGCCCCAGTCGCAGAAACGCTGTAT.

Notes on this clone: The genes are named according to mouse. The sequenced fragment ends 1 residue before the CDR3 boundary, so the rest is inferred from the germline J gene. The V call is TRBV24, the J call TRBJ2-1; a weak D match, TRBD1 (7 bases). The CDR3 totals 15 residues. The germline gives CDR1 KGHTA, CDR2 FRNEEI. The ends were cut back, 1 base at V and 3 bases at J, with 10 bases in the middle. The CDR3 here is CASSLSQGGYAEQFF. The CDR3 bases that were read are TGTGCCAGCAGTCTGTCTCAGGGGGGCTATGCTGAGCAGTTC.

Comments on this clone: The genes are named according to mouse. The sequenced part of the CDR3 DNA is TGCACCTGCAGTGCAGAGGGACAATCTAGTGCAGAAACGCTGTAT. Translating it yields CTCSAEGQSSAETLY. The whole CDR3 sequence reads CTCSAEGQSSAETLYF. The V gene is TRBV1, the J gene TRBJ2-3; maybe TRBD1 (6 bases). The read terminates 1 residue ahead of where the CDR3 ends, so the germline J gene completes it. The V gene lost 0 bases and the J gene lost 0 bases, with 10 bases spanning the gap. CDR1 and CDR2 (germline): NSQYPW, LRSPGD (reference sequence). This CDR3 region has 16 residues.

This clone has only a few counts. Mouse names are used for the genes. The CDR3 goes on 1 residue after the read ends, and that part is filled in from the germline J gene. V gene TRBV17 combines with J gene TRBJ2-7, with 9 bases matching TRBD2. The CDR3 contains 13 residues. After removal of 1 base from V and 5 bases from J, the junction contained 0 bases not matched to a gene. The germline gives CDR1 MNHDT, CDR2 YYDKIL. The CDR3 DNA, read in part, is TGTGCTAGCAGTAGAGGGACTGGGGATGAACAGTAC. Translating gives CASSRGTGDEQY. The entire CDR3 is CASSRGTGDEQYF. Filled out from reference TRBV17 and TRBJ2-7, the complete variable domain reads DTTVKQNPRYKLARVGKPVNLICSQTMNHDTMYWYQKKPNQAPKLLLFYYDKILNREADTFEKFQSSRPNNSFCSLYIGSAGLEYSAMYLCASSRGTGDEQYFGPGTRLTVL.

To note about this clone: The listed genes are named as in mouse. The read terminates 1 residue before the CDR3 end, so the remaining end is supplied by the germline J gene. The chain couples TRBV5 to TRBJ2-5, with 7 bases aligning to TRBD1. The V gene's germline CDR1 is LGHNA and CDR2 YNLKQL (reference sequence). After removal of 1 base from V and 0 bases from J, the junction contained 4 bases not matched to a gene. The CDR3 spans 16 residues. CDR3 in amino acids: CASSQGDRPNQDTQYF. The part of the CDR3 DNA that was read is TGTGCCAGCAGCCAAGGGGACAGACCTAACCAAGACACCCAGTAC.

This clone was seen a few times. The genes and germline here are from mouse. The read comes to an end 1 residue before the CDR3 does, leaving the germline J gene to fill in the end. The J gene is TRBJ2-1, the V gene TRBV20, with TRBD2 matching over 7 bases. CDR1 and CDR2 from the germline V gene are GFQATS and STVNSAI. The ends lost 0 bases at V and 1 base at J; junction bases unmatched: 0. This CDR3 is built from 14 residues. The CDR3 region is CGARDGGNYAEQFF. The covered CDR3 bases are TGTGGTGCTAGGGATGGGGGGAACTATGCTGAGCAGTTC.

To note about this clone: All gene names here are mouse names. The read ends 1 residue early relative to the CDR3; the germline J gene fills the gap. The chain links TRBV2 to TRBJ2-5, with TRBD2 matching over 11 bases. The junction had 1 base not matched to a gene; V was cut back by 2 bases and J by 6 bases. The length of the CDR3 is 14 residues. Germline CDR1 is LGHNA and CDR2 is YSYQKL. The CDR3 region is CASSQTGGADTQYF. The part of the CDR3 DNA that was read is TGTGCCAGCAGCCAAACTGGGGGGGCGGACACCCAGTAC.

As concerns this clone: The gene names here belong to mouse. The sequenced CDR3 bases are TGTGCCAGCGAGGGGGACTATTCTGGAAATACGCTCTAT. It yields the protein CASEGDYSGNTLY. The entire CDR3 protein is CASEGDYSGNTLYF. The chain employs TRBV13-3 and TRBJ1-3; tentatively, D is TRBD1 (6 bases). The read is 1 residue too short to cover the CDR3 end, so that end is filled in from the germline J gene. From germline, CDR1 is NNHDY and CDR2 SYVADS. Trimming removed 7 bases from V and 0 bases from J, with 11 bases in between. The CDR3 consists of 14 residues. The full variable domain, its missing parts supplied by reference TRBV13-3 and TRBJ1-3, is EAAVTQSPRSKVAVTGGKVTLSCHQTNNHDYMYWYRQDTGHGLRLIHYSYVADSTEKGDIPDGYKASRPSQENFSLILELASLSQTAVYFCASEGDYSGNTLYFGEGSRLIVV.